A selection of T cell receptor beta chains follows, all from one sample in a study of vaccination effects on CD4 cells after COVID-19. Antigens for these TCRs are unknown. The assay was immunoSEQ multiplex PCR, and TCRdb's table has in-frame clones only and misses some. Of about 22,000 clones listed, 60% to 75% are singletons. The specimen comprised CD4+ T cells from PBMCs cultured with HCoV-NL63 spike peptides, sampled before COVID-19 vaccination. All receptors derive from a human donor who received a COVID-19 vaccine. Both conserved end residues are part of each CDR3. The order of the fields is J gene, V gene, CDR3 protein.

>TRBJ2-4|TRBV5-6
CASSLMGPKNIQYF
>TRBJ1-4|TRBV18
CASSSTGGVTNEKLFF
>TRBJ2-1|TRBV19
CASSWSSGQSGSGRALSYNEQFF
>TRBJ2-7|TRBV7-8
CASSLNRGVYEQYF
>TRBJ2-3|TRBV11-2
CASSLGLTSGGLTDTQYF
>TRBJ1-2|TRBV6-5
CASSPSGARGYTF
>TRBJ2-5|TRBV6-5
CASSPSRGVETQYF
>TRBJ1-6|TRBV6-1
CASSEGSWNNSPLHF
>TRBJ1-2|TRBV25-1
CASPGQGAFNYGYTF
>TRBJ1-1|TRBV4-3
CASSQGTGTGAWGTEAFF
>TRBJ2-3|TRBV7-8
CASSLGFWDSGGRDTQYF
>TRBJ2-1|TRBV24-1
CATSDPRLLDNEQFF
>TRBJ1-2|TRBV28
CASSFPQGARGYGYTF
>TRBJ1-2|TRBV19
CASSKGSGYGYTF
>TRBJ1-4|TRBV7-2
CASSLDRREKLFF
>TRBJ2-5|TRBV11-3
CASSLSFGGGETQYF
>TRBJ1-2|TRBV7-8
CASSSTGGYGYTF
>TRBJ1-4|TRBV5-4
CASSLGGYRHATNEKLFF
>TRBJ2-3|TRBV9
CASSVGASGTTDTQYF
>TRBJ2-2|TRBV3-1/TRBV3-2
CASSPTGEGGELFF
>TRBJ1-5|TRBV10-3
CAIRARENQPQHF
>TRBJ1-5|TRBV12-3/TRBV12-4
CASSPGYDQPQHF
>TRBJ1-2|TRBV9
CASSRSPRQSNYGYTF
>TRBJ1-2|TRBV28
CASSSGSLVGYTF
>TRBJ2-7|TRBV7-9
CASSLAQGTYEQYF
>TRBJ2-5|TRBV7-2
CASSLSVPSGQETQYF
>TRBJ1-1|TRBV4-2
CASSQDPGVNTEAFF
>TRBJ1-1|TRBV10-3
CAISPGTGVSTEAFF